This T cell receptor beta chain stems from a study of blood T cell repertoires in COVID-19. In the study overall: The United States, Italy and Spain were the sources of the acute and convalescent COVID-19 samples. Sources were T cells, B-cell-depleted T cells, or PBMCs; the material itself was cDNA or gDNA.

How the authors handled the data: Amplification from reference gene primers served as the basis for estimated nucleated cell counts. The data were produced by immunoSEQ multiplex PCR, yet TCRdb's version contains in-frame clones alone and is incomplete. The DNA was the basis for D and trimming; V, J and clone size are from that table. Among approximately 300,000 clones, about 90% were seen once, and the ten largest hold over 9%. Membership in each cohort depended on participant-reported clinical history. Deletions cut 1 base from V and 5 bases from J, with 11 bases between. The CDR3 is made up of 14 amino acids. CDR1 is MGHRA and CDR2 is YSYEKL in the germline V gene.

Sequencing input: PBMCs or T cells enriched from blood (not recorded which). The chain joins TRBV4-1 to TRBJ1-2; D unresolved. This clonotype was sampled from a woman aged 25 to 39 who had recovered from COVID-19. In nucleotides, the CDR3 is TGCGCCAGCAGCCAAGGGTGGAGGGATTATGGCTACACCTTC. It translates to CASSQGWRDYGYTF.